Given below is one T cell receptor beta chain in context. Antigen unknown. V was trimmed by 4 bases and J by 2 bases, leaving 9 bases between them. Per germline, CDR1 ENHRY and CDR2 SYGVKD. The CDR3 contains 14 residues. This record belongs to a study of cytomegalovirus exposure and HLA in healthy donors. Findings and caveats of the study: When a later analysis compared HLA-associated TCR beta chains with equally common others, the HLA-associated chains turned out to be more clonally expanded and to have lower generation probabilities.

PCR involved 60 Vbeta and 13 Jbeta primers. The assay was immunoSEQ multiplex PCR, and TCRdb's table has in-frame clones only and misses some. The table records more than 95,000 clones, roughly 80% of them present only once. This chain connects TRBV10-3 to TRBJ1-5; unclear D gene. The sequence was collected from a man in his fifties or sixties in good health and CMV-seropositive. Sequences were obtained from PBMCs. DNA for the CDR3: TGTGCCATCAGTGGTGCCCAGGGCAATCAGCCCCAGCATTTT. It encodes CAISGAQGNQPQHF.